These 21 T cell receptor beta chains share one sample of origin, sequenced in a study of PD-L1 blockade in urothelial cancer. Profiling relied on immunoSEQ multiplex PCR, and the TCRdb table lists in-frame clones only, not all of them. The sample contains around 30,000 clones, around 85% of which appear only once. Sequencing used PBMCs, obtained around atezolizumab (anti-PD-L1) treatment. These receptors were obtained from a man aged 50-60 years with urothelial cancer.

The CDR3 reads CATHHTATNEKLFF. Written as DNA, the CDR3 is TGTGCCACTCACCACACCGCAACTAATGAAAAACTGTTTTTT. This chain joins TRBV10-3 and TRBJ1-4; no definite D call. In germline, CDR1 is ENHRY, CDR2 SYGVKD. The CDR3 runs to 14 residues. The V end lost 10 bases, the J end lost 0 bases, and 12 bases lay between the germline ends.

The J gene is TRBJ2-1, the V gene TRBV12-5, with TRBD2 matching over 10 bases. Germline CDR1 LGHNT, CDR2 FRNRAP. V dropped 4 bases and J dropped 6; count of bases not matched to a gene: 18. This CDR3 spans 19 amino acids. As DNA, the CDR3 is TGTGCTAGTGGTTCGACCAAGCCCTACCTAGCGGGAGTTCTCAATGAGCAGTTCTTC. Its translation is CASGSTKPYLAGVLNEQFF.

The chain is built from TRBV7-2 and TRBJ2-5, with D possibly matching TRBD2 (6 bases). V gave up 1 base and J gave up 6 bases, with 12 bases separating them. This CDR3 comprises 14 residues. Germline-derived CDR1 and CDR2 are SGHTA and FQGNSA. CDR3: CASSLGWGRQTQYF. CDR3 coding DNA: TGTGCCAGCAGCTTAGGGTGGGGGAGGCAGACCCAGTACTTC.

The gene calls are TRBV5-1 and TRBJ1-2, with TRBD1 matching over 7 bases. The CDR3 runs 15 residues. Germline V CDR1 and CDR2: SGHRS, YFSETQ. The ends lost 4 bases at V and 0 bases at J; junction bases unmatched: 6. This chain's CDR3 is CASSVTGNTNYGYTF. The DNA for the CDR3 is TGCGCCAGCAGCGTGACAGGGAACACTAACTATGGCTACACCTTC.

The chain recombines TRBV6-5 with TRBJ1-1; TRBD1 matches 11 bases. This CDR3 spans 16 amino acids. Germline trimming cut 4 bases from V and 0 bases from J; bases unmatched to any gene: 4. The V gene's germline CDR1 is MNHEY and CDR2 SVGAGI. The DNA of the CDR3 is TGTGCCAGCAGTTGGGGGACAGGGGGGATGAACACTGAAGCTTTCTTT. This translates into CASSWGTGGMNTEAFF.

The chain recombines TRBV27 with TRBJ1-1; D may be TRBD1 (6 bases). The length of the CDR3 is 15 residues. Germline V lookup: CDR1 MNHEY, CDR2 SMNVEV (reference sequence). V gave up 1 base and J gave up 2 bases, with 11 bases separating them. The chain's CDR3 is CASSLWARGNTEAFF. CDR3 nucleotides: TGTGCCAGCAGTTTATGGGCCAGGGGTAACACTGAAGCTTTCTTT.

Here the CDR3 reads CASSLNRVETQYF. DNA of the CDR3: TGTGCCAGCAGTCTGAACAGGGTGGAGACCCAGTACTTC. The V and J genes are TRBV27 and TRBJ2-5; possibly TRBD1 for D (6 bases). Trimming stripped 5 bases from V and 5 bases from J, with 12 bases between. The CDR3 contains 13 residues. Germline lookup yields CDR1 MNHEY and CDR2 SMNVEV (reference sequence).

The V call is TRBV11-2, the J call TRBJ1-3; D perhaps matches TRBD1 (6 bases). Deletions cut 3 bases from V and 4 bases from J, with 13 bases between. CDR3 size: 15 residues. Germline CDR1 is SGHAT and CDR2 is FQNNGV. Here the CDR3 DNA reads TGTGCCAGCAGCTTCAACAGGGCGGTCGGAAACACCATATATTTT. Translation gives CASSFNRAVGNTIYF.

This clone was seen just once. CDR3 in DNA: TGTGCCAGTAGTATAGGATCCCGCGGGGGGCCGGGAGGCAATCAGCCCCAGCATTTT. Protein: CASSIGSRGGPGGNQPQHF. V is TRBV19 and J is TRBJ1-5; possibly TRBD1 for D (6 bases). CDR3 length: 19 residues. Between the trimmed V and J ends, which lost 1 base and 2 bases, there was a span of 21 bases. Looked up from germline, CDR1 is LNHDA and CDR2 is SQIVND (reference sequence). The variable domain in full, completed from reference TRBV19 and TRBJ1-5, reads DGGITQSPKYLFRKEGQNVTLSCEQNLNHDAMYWYRQDPGQGLRLIYYSQIVNDFQKGDIAEGYSVSREKKESFPLTVTSAQKNPTAFYLCASSIGSRGGPGGNQPQHFGDGTRLSIL.

The chain carries TRBV2 and TRBJ1-3, with D hard to call. This CDR3 spans 16 amino acids. Germline V gives CDR1 SNHLY, CDR2 FYNNEI. The V end lost 1 base, the J end lost 2 bases, and 12 bases lay between the germline ends. The CDR3: CASSEEVPGTGNTIYF. Written as DNA, the CDR3 is TGTGCCAGCAGTGAAGAGGTCCCGGGTACTGGAAACACCATATATTTT.

The chain links TRBV2 to TRBJ2-2; 12 bases fit TRBD1. V gave up 6 bases and J gave up 6 bases; unmatched junction bases: 2. The CDR3 is 14 amino acids. From germline, CDR1 is SNHLY and CDR2 FYNNEI. The DNA of the CDR3 is TGTGCCAGCAGCGGGACAGGGGGCTCCGGGGAGCTGTTTTTT. It specifies CASSGTGGSGELFF.

This chain uses TRBV5-5 with TRBJ1-3; TRBD1 might be the D (6 bases). Germline V gives CDR1 SGHKS, CDR2 YYEKEE (reference sequence). V was shortened by 0 bases and J by 5 bases, with 9 bases between the two germline ends. This CDR3 is built from 14 residues. CDR3 sequence (DNA): TGTGCCAGCAGCTTGGGGGGACAACGAAACACCATATATTTT. Protein: CASSLGGQRNTIYF. Full variable domain (missing parts from reference TRBV5-5 and TRBJ1-3): DAGVTQSPTHLIKTRGQQVTLRCSPISGHKSVSWYQQVLGQGPQFIFQYYEKEERGRGNFPDRFSARQFPNYSSELNVNALLLGDSALYLCASSLGGQRNTIYFGEGSWLTVV.

The chain has TRBV5-6 and TRBJ1-5; 9 nucleotides agree with TRBD1. Trimming at V came to 4 bases and at J to 4 bases, leaving 6 bases not matched to a gene. Looked up from germline, CDR1 is SGHDT and CDR2 is YYEEEE. There are 15 residues in the CDR3. In DNA form, the CDR3 reads TGTGCCAGCAGCCCGGGACAGGGAATAAATCAGCCCCAGCATTTT. It translates to CASSPGQGINQPQHF.

V is TRBV28 and J is TRBJ1-5; possibly TRBD1 for D (6 bases). This CDR3 comprises 15 residues. Trimming pared 7 bases from V and 1 base from J, leaving 14 bases between. Germline CDR1 is MDHEN and CDR2 is SYDVKM. CDR3 nucleotides: TGTGCCAGCAACTACCAGGGGTCCAGCAATCAGCCCCAGCATTTT. Its translation is CASNYQGSSNQPQHF. The whole variable domain, remainder taken from reference TRBV28 and TRBJ1-5, is DVKVTQSSRYLVKRTGEKVFLECVQDMDHENMFWYRQDPGLGLRLIYFSYDVKMKEKGDIPEGYSVSREKKERFSLILESASTNQTSMYLCASNYQGSSNQPQHFGDGTRLSIL.

V and J are TRBV19 and TRBJ1-3; no definite D call. V shed 3 bases and J shed 0 bases, with 6 bases lying between them. CDR1 LNHDA and CDR2 SQIVND come from the germline V gene (reference sequence). The length of the CDR3 is 14 residues. The CDR3 DNA follows: TGTGCCAGTAGTATTGGGCACTCTGGAAACACCATATATTTT. Its protein is CASSIGHSGNTIYF. Complete variable domain (other parts from reference TRBV19 and TRBJ1-3): DGGITQSPKYLFRKEGQNVTLSCEQNLNHDAMYWYRQDPGQGLRLIYYSQIVNDFQKGDIAEGYSVSREKKESFPLTVTSAQKNPTAFYLCASSIGHSGNTIYFGEGSWLTVV.

This clone was seen a few times. The V call is TRBV18, the J call TRBJ1-5; 8 bases are shared with TRBD1. Per germline, CDR1 KGHSH and CDR2 LQKENI. CDR3 size: 14 residues. V shed 5 bases, J shed 6 bases, and the junction held 6 bases outside the gene matches. The CDR3 is CASSSGQGGQPQHF. CDR3 nucleotides: TGTGCCAGCTCATCTGGACAGGGCGGTCAGCCCCAGCATTTT.

CDR3 in amino acids: CASSEAGQGADTQYF. Here the CDR3 DNA reads TGTGCCAGCAGTGAAGCTGGGCAGGGGGCCGATACGCAGTATTTT. This chain uses TRBV2 with TRBJ2-3; 8 bases are shared with TRBD1. With V trimmed by 0 bases and J by 6 bases, 5 bases remained unmatched. CDR1 and CDR2 (germline): SNHLY, FYNNEI. The CDR3 length is 15 residues. The full variable domain, completed using reference TRBV2 and TRBJ2-3, is EPEVTQTPSHQVTQMGQEVILRCVPISNHLYFYWYRQILGQKVEFLVSFYNNEISEKSEIFDDQFSVERPDGSNFTLKIRSTKLEDSAMYFCASSEAGQGADTQYFGPGTRLTVL.

This clone has only one observation. As DNA, the CDR3 is TGTGCCAGCAGCCCAGAGGCATATGGCTACACCTTC. Its protein is CASSPEAYGYTF. This sequence joins TRBV7-2 and TRBJ1-2; D is unclear. In germline, CDR1 is SGHTA, CDR2 FQGNSA. CDR3 length: 12 amino acids. Trimming removed 5 bases at V and 5 bases at J, with 9 bases between.

This chain connects TRBV30 to TRBJ1-5; no clear D. The CDR3 length is 13 residues. V was pared by 2 bases and J by 3 bases, with 8 bases between. Germline CDR1 reads GTSNPN; CDR2 reads SVGIG (reference sequence). The DNA of the CDR3 is TGTGCCTGGAGTCGGCGGCCCAATCAGCCCCAGCATTTT. It codes for CAWSRRPNQPQHF.

V and J are TRBV7-9 and TRBJ1-1; D unresolved. Germline V gene lookup returns CDR1 SEHNR and CDR2 FQNEAQ (reference sequence). V shed 2 bases and J shed 5 bases, with 15 bases lying between them. This CDR3 contains 15 residues. The CDR3 coding sequence is TGTGCCAGCAGCTTAAGCGGAAGGGTTGGGACTGAAGCTTTCTTT. Residues: CASSLSGRVGTEAFF.

The chain employs TRBV10-1 and TRBJ1-4; D is uncertain. Trimming took 2 bases from V and 11 from J, leaving 18 bases between them. This CDR3 region has 15 residues. Germline CDR1 is WNHNN and CDR2 is SYGVQD (reference sequence). In DNA, the CDR3 is TGCGCCAGCAGTGAGAAGGCCATACTAATGAAGAAACTGTTTTTT. This gives the protein CASSEKAILMKKLFF.